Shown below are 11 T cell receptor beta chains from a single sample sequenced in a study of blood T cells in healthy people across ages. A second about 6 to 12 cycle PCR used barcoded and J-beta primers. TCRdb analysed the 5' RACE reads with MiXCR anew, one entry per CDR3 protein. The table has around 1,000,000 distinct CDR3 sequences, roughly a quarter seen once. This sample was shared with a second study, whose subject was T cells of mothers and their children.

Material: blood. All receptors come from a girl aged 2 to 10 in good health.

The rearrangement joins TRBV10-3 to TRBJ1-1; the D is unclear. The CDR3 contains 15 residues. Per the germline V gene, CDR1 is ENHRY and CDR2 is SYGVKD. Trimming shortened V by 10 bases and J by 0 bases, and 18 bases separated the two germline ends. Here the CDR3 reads CATASSQYMNTEAFF. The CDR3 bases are TGTGCCACCGCGAGTTCACAGTATATGAACACTGAAGCTTTCTTT.

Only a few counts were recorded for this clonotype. Written as DNA, the CDR3 is TGTGCCAGCAGCTCCGGTGGAGACAGCCCCACCGGGGAGCTGTTTTTT. As protein: CASSSGGDSPTGELFF. This chain connects TRBV7-9 to TRBJ2-2; D may be TRBD1 (5 bases). The CDR3 totals 16 residues. V shed 4 bases and J shed 4 bases, with 16 bases lying between them. CDR1 is SEHNR, CDR2 FQNEAQ, per germline (reference sequence).

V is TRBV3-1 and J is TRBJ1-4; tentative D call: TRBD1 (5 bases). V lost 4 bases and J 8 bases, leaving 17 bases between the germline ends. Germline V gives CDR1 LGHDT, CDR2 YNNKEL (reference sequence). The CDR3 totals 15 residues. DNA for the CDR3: TGTGCCAGCAGCCGTACGGGGGGAATTAACGAAAAACTGTTTTTT. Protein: CASSRTGGINEKLFF.

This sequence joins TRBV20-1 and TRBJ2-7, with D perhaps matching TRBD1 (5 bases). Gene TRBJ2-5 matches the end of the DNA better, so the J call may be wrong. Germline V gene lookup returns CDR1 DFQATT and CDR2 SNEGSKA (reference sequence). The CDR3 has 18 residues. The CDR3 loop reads CSARGHGQEGYIQETQYF. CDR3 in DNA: TGCAGTGCTAGAGGACACGGACAAGAAGGCTACATACAAGAGACCCAGTACTTC.

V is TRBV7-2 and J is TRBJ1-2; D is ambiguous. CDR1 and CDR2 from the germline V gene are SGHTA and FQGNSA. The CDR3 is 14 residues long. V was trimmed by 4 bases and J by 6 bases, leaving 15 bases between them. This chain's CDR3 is CASSYAGPSNGYTF. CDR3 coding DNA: TGTGCCAGCAGCTACGCCGGACCCAGTAATGGCTACACCTTC.

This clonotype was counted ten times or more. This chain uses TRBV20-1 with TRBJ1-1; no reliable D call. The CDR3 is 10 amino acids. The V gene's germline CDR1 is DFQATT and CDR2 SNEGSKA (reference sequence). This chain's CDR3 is CSFRGTEAFF. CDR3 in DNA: TGCAGCTTCCGGGGCACTGAAGCTTTCTTT.

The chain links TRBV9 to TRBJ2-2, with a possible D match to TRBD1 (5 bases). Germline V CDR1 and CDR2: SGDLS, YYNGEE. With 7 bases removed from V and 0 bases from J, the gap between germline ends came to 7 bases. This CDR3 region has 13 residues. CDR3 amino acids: CASQGSNTGELFF. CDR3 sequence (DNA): TGTGCCAGCCAGGGTTCGAACACCGGGGAGCTGTTTTTT.

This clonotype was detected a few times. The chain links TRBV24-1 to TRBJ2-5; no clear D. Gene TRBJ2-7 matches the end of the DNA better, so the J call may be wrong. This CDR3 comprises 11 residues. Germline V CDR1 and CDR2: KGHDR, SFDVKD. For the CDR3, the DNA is TGTGCCACCAGTGATTTCGCCGAGCAGTACTTC. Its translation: CATSDFAEQYF.

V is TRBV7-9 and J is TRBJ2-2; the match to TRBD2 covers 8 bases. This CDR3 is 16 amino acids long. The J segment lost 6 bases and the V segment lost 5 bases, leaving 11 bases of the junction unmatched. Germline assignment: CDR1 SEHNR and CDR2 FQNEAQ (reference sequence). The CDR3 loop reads CASSERAGAVAGELFF. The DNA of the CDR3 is TGTGCCAGCAGCGAACGAGCGGGAGCGGTGGCCGGGGAGCTGTTTTTT.

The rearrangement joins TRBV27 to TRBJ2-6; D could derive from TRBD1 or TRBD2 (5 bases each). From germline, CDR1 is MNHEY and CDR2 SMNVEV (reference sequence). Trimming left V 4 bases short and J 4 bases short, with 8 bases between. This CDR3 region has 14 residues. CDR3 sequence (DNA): TGTGCCAGCAGTTACTGGGGGGGGGCCAACGTCCTGACTTTC. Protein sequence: CASSYWGGANVLTF.

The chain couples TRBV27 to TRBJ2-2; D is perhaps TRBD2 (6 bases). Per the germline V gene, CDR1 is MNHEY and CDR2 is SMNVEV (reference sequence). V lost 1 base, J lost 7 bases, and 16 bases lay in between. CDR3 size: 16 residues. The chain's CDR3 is CASSLLAGNTGGELFF. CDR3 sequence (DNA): TGTGCCAGCAGTTTATTGGCGGGGAACACAGGCGGGGAGCTGTTTTTT.